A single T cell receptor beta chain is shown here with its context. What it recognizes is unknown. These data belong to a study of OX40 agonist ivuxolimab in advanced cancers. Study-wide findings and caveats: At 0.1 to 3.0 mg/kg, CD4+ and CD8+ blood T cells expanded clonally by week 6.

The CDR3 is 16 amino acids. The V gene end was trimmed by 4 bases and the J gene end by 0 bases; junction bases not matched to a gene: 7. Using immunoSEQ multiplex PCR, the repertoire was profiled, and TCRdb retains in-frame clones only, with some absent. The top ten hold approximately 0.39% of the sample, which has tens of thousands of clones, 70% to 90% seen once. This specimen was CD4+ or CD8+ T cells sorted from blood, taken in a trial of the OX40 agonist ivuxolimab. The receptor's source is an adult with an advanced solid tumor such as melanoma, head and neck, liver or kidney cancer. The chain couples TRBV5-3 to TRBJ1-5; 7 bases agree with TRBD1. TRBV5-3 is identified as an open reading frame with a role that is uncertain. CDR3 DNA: TGTGCCAGAAGCGTGGACAGGACATATAGCAATCAGCCCCAGCATTTT. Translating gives CARSVDRTYSNQPQHF.